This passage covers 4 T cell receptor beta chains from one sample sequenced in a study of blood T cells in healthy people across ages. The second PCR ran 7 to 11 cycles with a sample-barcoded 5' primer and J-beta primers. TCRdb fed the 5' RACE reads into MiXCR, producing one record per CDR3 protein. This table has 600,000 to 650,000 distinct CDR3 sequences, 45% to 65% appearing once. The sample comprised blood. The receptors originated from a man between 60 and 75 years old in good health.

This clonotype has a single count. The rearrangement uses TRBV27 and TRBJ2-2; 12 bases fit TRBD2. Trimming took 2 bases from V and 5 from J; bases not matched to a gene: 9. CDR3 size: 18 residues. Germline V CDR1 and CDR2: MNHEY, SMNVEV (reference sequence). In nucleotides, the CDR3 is TGTGCCAGCAGTTTACATGCTAGCGGGGGGGGTGGTACCGGGGAGCTGTTTTTT. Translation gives CASSLHASGGGGTGELFF.

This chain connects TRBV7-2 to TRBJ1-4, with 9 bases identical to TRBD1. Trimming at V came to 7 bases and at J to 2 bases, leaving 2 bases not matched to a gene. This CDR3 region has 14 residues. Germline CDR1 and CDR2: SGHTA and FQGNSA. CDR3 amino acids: CASKTGGTNEKLFF. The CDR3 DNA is TGTGCCAGCAAAACAGGGGGCACTAATGAAAAACTGTTTTTT.

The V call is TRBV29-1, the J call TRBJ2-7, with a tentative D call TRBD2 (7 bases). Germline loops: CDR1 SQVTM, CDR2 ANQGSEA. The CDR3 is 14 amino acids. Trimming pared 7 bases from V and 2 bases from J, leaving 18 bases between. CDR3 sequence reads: CSAPNGEGAYEQYF. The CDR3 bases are TGCAGCGCCCCCAACGGGGAGGGGGCCTACGAGCAGTACTTC.

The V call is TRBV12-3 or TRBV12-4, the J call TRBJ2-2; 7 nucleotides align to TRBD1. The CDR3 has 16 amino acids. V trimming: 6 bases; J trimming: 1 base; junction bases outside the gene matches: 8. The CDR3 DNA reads TGTGCCAGCAGCAACCCAGGGGGTTGGAACACCGGGGAGCTGTTTTTT. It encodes CASSNPGGWNTGELFF.